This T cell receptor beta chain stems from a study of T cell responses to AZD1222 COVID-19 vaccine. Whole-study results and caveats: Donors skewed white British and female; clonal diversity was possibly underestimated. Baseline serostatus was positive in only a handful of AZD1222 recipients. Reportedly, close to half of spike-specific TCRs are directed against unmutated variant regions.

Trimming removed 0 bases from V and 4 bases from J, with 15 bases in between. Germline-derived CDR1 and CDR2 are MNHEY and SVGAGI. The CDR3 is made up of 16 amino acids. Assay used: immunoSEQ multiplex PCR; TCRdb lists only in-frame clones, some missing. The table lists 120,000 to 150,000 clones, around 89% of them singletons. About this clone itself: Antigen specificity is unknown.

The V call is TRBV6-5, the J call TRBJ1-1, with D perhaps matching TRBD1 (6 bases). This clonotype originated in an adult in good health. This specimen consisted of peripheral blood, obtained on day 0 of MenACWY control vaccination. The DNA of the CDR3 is TGTGCCAGCAGTTACTCGTTAACGGGGGCGCGCACTGAAGCTTTCTTT. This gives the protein CASSYSLTGARTEAFF.